One and the same sample provided the 13 T cell receptor beta chains below, sequenced in a study of beta chain features in type 1 diabetes. The study reverse transcribed the entire isolated RNA, so it sequenced expressed TCRB transcripts. Produced via immunoSEQ multiplex PCR; TCRdb's table is partial and in-frame only. Found here are some 230,000 clones, 9.6% of them singletons; the top ten hold 0.03% to 0.035%. The sample consisted of naive CD4+ T cells from blood. The receptors shown here come from a woman under 30 in good health.

In its sample, this clone was seen a few times. This chain links TRBV7-2 with TRBJ2-1, with TRBD1 identical over 10 bases. J was trimmed by 1 base and V by 6 bases; bases with no gene match: 3. Germline-derived CDR1 and CDR2 are SGHTA and FQGNSA. The CDR3 totals 15 residues. CDR3 bases: TGTGCCAGCAGGAGGGACAGGGGATCCTACAATGAGCAGTTCTTC. Amino acid sequence: CASRRDRGSYNEQFF.

The table lists this clone with a few counts. CDR3 residues: CASRAWASGGYNEQFF. CDR3 DNA: TGTGCCAGTAGGGCTTGGGCGTCGGGGGGGTACAATGAGCAGTTCTTC. The rearrangement uses TRBV19 and TRBJ2-1; TRBD2 matches at 8 bases. Germline lookup yields CDR1 LNHDA and CDR2 SQIVND (reference sequence). V lost 6 bases, J lost 4 bases, and 11 bases stayed unmatched. There are 16 residues in the CDR3.

The chain uses TRBV5-4 and TRBJ1-1, with 7 bases matching TRBD1. V lost 2 bases, J lost 4 bases, and 8 bases stayed unmatched. Germline loops: CDR1 SGHNT, CDR2 YYREEE (reference sequence). The CDR3 has 15 amino acids. CDR3 bases: TGTGCCAGCAGCTTAAGAAGGACAGGCCCCACTGAAGCTTTCTTT. This translates into CASSLRRTGPTEAFF.

This clone showed up just a few times. The rearrangement uses TRBV5-1 and TRBJ1-1; TRBD1 is a possible D gene (5 bases). CDR3 size: 14 residues. With 0 bases removed from V and 6 bases from J, the gap between germline ends came to 12 bases. CDR1 is SGHRS, CDR2 YFSETQ, per germline. CDR3 amino acids: CASSLDGGRAEAFF. In DNA form, the CDR3 reads TGCGCCAGCAGCTTGGATGGGGGGAGGGCTGAAGCTTTCTTT. The whole variable domain, filled in from reference TRBV5-1 and TRBJ1-1, reads KAGVTQTPRYLIKTRGQQVTLSCSPISGHRSVSWYQQTPGQGLQFLFEYFSETQRNKGNFPGRFSGRQFSNSRSEMNVSTLELGDSALYLCASSLDGGRAEAFFGQGTRLTVV.

In its sample, this clone was seen a few times. The V and J genes are TRBV19 and TRBJ1-5, with TRBD1 identical over 7 bases. The junction had 13 bases not matched to a gene; V was cut back by 4 bases and J by 7 bases. The CDR3 runs to 16 residues. Germline V gives CDR1 LNHDA, CDR2 SQIVND (reference sequence). CDR3 nucleotide sequence: TGTGCCAGTAGTACCTACAGGGGAATAAGCGGGCAGCCCCAGCATTTT. It specifies CASSTYRGISGQPQHF.

This clone occurred once. This chain uses TRBV28 with TRBJ1-1, with TRBD1 identical over 7 bases. There are 13 residues in the CDR3. From germline, CDR1 is MDHEN and CDR2 SYDVKM. Trimming cost V 8 bases and J 0 bases; bases outside gene matches: 3. CDR3 nucleotide sequence: TGTGCCAGCGGGGACAGAATGAACACTGAAGCTTTCTTT. The encoded protein is CASGDRMNTEAFF.

The chain uses TRBV5-4 and TRBJ2-1, with TRBD1 identical over 8 bases. Germline lookup yields CDR1 SGHNT and CDR2 YYREEE (reference sequence). V gave up 4 bases and J gave up 7 bases; unmatched junction bases: 7. This CDR3 comprises 14 residues. CDR3 amino acids: CASSGGQGRNEQFF. The CDR3 DNA reads TGTGCCAGCAGCGGAGGACAGGGACGGAATGAGCAGTTCTTC.

The V call is TRBV4-2, the J call TRBJ1-1; no definite D call. CDR1 and CDR2 (germline): LGHNA, YNFKEQ. The CDR3 is 14 residues long. V lost 4 bases and J 0 bases, leaving 9 bases between the germline ends. The CDR3 nucleotides are TGTGCCAGCAGCCGGTCAGGTATGAACACTGAAGCTTTCTTT. Translated: CASSRSGMNTEAFF.

This chain connects TRBV9 to TRBJ2-4, with 10 bases aligning to TRBD2. The germline gives CDR1 SGDLS, CDR2 YYNGEE. The CDR3 has 16 residues. The trim removed 0 bases at V and 0 bases at J, leaving 0 bases unmatched. CDR3 in DNA: TGTGCCAGCAGCGTAGGACTAGCGGGAGCCAAAAACATTCAGTACTTC. Its translation is CASSVGLAGAKNIQYF.

The chain joins TRBV15 to TRBJ2-3; 9 bases map to TRBD2. The length of the CDR3 is 16 residues. Germline V gene sequence: CDR1 LNHNV, CDR2 YYDKDF (reference sequence). Trimming took 5 bases from V and 1 from J; bases not matched to a gene: 7. CDR3 sequence reads: CATSGLAGGGTDTQYF. For the CDR3, the DNA is TGTGCCACCAGCGGTCTGGCGGGAGGGGGCACAGATACGCAGTATTTT.

The gene calls are TRBV5-4 and TRBJ2-7; 11 nucleotides line up with TRBD1. Looked up from germline, CDR1 is SGHNT and CDR2 is YYREEE (reference sequence). V lost 4 bases, J lost 4 bases, and 4 bases stayed unmatched. CDR3 length: 14 amino acids. The CDR3 DNA is TGTGCCAGCAGCCCCGGGACAGGGGGGTACGAGCAGTACTTC. This codes for CASSPGTGGYEQYF.

A few counts support this clone. This sequence joins TRBV29-1 and TRBJ2-6, with 8 bases that match TRBD1. This CDR3 is 15 amino acids long. CDR1 and CDR2 from the germline V gene are SQVTM and ANQGSEA. The V and J ends lost 3 bases and 2 bases, in that order; junction bases with no gene match: 3. CDR3 protein: CSVEGQVPGANVLTF. The CDR3 nucleotides are TGCAGCGTTGAGGGACAGGTTCCTGGGGCCAACGTCCTGACTTTC. Combining the CDR3 with reference TRBV29-1 and TRBJ2-6 gives the whole variable domain SAVISQKPSRDICQRGTSLTIQCQVDSQVTMMFWYRQQPGQSLTLIATANQGSEATYESGFVIDKFPISRPNLTFSTLTVSNMSPEDSSIYLCSVEGQVPGANVLTFGAGSRLTVL.

The table lists this clone with a few counts. The chain combines TRBV30 with TRBJ2-7; 8 bases align to TRBD1. Losses at the gene ends were 0 bases for V and 6 bases for J; bases not matched to a gene: 4. CDR3 length: 13 amino acids. Per germline, CDR1 GTSNPN and CDR2 SVGIG (reference sequence). For the CDR3, the DNA is TGTGCCTGGAGTGTCCTTACAGGGGGCGAGCAGTACTTC. Amino acids: CAWSVLTGGEQYF.